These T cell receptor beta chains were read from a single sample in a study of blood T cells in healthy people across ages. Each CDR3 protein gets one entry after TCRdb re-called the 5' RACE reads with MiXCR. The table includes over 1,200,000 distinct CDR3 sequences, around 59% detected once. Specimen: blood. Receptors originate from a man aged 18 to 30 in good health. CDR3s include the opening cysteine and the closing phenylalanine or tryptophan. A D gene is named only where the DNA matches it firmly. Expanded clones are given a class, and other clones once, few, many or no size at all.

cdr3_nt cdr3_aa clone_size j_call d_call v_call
TGCAGTGCTAGTGCCTTTCTAGGACAGGGCTTGTACGAGCAGTACTTC CSASAFLGQGLYEQYF NA TRBJ2-7 TRBD1 TRBV20-1
TGTGCCAGCGTACGCAAACGGGGGGAGGGTGGCTACACCTTC CASVRKRGEGGYTF NA TRBJ1-2 NA TRBV6-6
TGTGCCTGGAGTTTGATAGCGGGGCCCTACGAGCAGTACTTC CAWSLIAGPYEQYF NA TRBJ2-7 TRBD2 TRBV30
TGCAGCGTAACCGGGACAGGGAGTGAGCAGTTCTTC CSVTGTGSEQFF NA TRBJ2-1 TRBD1 TRBV29-1
TGCAGTGCCAACCGGGGCCCCAATCAGCCCCAGCATTTT CSANRGPNQPQHF NA TRBJ1-5 NA TRBV20-1
TGTGCCAGCAGTTTAGCCCGGGACAGGGACACTGAAGCTTTCTTT CASSLARDRDTEAFF NA TRBJ1-1 TRBD1 TRBV28
TGTGCCAGCAGCTCCGAAGGATGGAATGAAAAACTGTTTTTT CASSSEGWNEKLFF NA TRBJ1-4 NA TRBV7-2
TGTGCCAGCAGTCGGCGACTAGTTCTCGGGGAGCAGTACTTC CASSRRLVLGEQYF few TRBJ2-7 NA TRBV12-3/TRBV12-4
TGTGCCACCAGTCCGGGACTAGCGACGACCCGGGAGGTGGAGACCCAGTACTTC CATSPGLATTREVETQYF NA TRBJ2-5 TRBD2 TRBV24-1
TGTGCCAGCAGCCGGACTGCAGAGACCCAGTACTTC CASSRTAETQYF few TRBJ2-5 NA TRBV3-1
TGCGCCAGCAGCTCGGCACCTCTTGGGGCCAACGTCCTGACTTTC CASSSAPLGANVLTF NA TRBJ2-6 NA TRBV4-1
TGTGCCAGCAGTTTAACCGGACAGGTCGGGTACGAGCAGTACTTC CASSLTGQVGYEQYF NA TRBJ2-7 TRBD1 TRBV28
TGTGCCAGCAGGATTACAGATACGCAGTATTTT CASRITDTQYF many TRBJ2-3 NA TRBV12-3/TRBV12-4
TGTGCCAGCGAGGGGGAAAAGCACGAGCAGTACTTC CASEGEKHEQYF NA TRBJ2-7 NA TRBV28
TGCAGTGCTAGAGATTTGGGGCTGCCGAACGAGCAGTACTTC CSARDLGLPNEQYF NA TRBJ2-7 NA TRBV20-1
TGTGCCAGCTCACCGAAGGGGACGTACGCAGATACGCAGTATTTT CASSPKGTYADTQYF NA TRBJ2-3 NA TRBV18
TGCGCCAGCAGTCCCTGGACAGGCACAGATACGCAGTATTTT CASSPWTGTDTQYF NA TRBJ2-3 NA TRBV4-1
TGCAGTGCTAGGGATGCTTTCCGACAGCGAATGAACACTGAAGCTTTCTTT CSARDAFRQRMNTEAFF NA TRBJ1-1 NA TRBV20-1
TGTGCCAGCAGTCAACAGGACAGGGGCGAGCAGTACTTC CASSQQDRGEQYF NA TRBJ2-7 TRBD1 TRBV6-2/TRBV6-3
TGTGCCAGCAGCTTAGAGGGATACAGCTCCTACAATGAGCAGTTCTTC CASSLEGYSSYNEQFF NA TRBJ2-1 NA TRBV7-6
TGTGCCAGCAGTTTAGGAGGGGGAGGTACTGAAGCTTTCTTT CASSLGGGGTEAFF many TRBJ1-1 NA TRBV12-3/TRBV12-4
TGTGCCAGCAGTTGGACAGGGGGAGGGTCTTATGGCTACACCTTC CASSWTGGGSYGYTF NA TRBJ1-2 TRBD1 TRBV27
TGCGCCAGCAGCTTGGCCTTACAGGGAGAAGGCTACACCTTC CASSLALQGEGYTF once TRBJ1-2 NA TRBV5-1
TGTGCCAGCAGCCGCGAACAGGGCGACACCGGGGAGCTGTTTTTT CASSREQGDTGELFF NA TRBJ2-2 NA TRBV4-2
TGTGCCAGCAGCGCTGGAGGGACGCCAGGTGGCTACACCTTC CASSAGGTPGGYTF NA TRBJ1-2 NA TRBV9
TGCGCCAGCAGCCCCATGGGGGATCAGCCCCAGCATTTT CASSPMGDQPQHF few TRBJ1-5 NA TRBV5-1
TGTGCCAGCAGCAAAGGGGAGCAAGAGACCCAGTACTTC CASSKGEQETQYF NA TRBJ2-5 NA TRBV13
TGTGCCAGCAGCTTGGGATCCGGACAGGCATCTCAGCCCCAGCATTTT CASSLGSGQASQPQHF NA TRBJ1-5 TRBD1 TRBV5-5
TGCGTCAGCAGCCAGGGGCCGCCGGGACAGTCCGAGGAGCAGTACTTC CVSSQGPPGQSEEQYF NA TRBJ2-5 TRBD1 TRBV4-1
TGTGCCAGCAGTTACTCGAGAGGGGCCGGGGAGCTGTTTTTT CASSYSRGAGELFF few TRBJ2-2 NA TRBV6-5
TGCAGTGCTAGAGATCACCAATCCGGGGAGCTGTTTTTT CSARDHQSGELFF once TRBJ2-2 NA TRBV20-1
TGTGCCAGCGGAGAGACGGTTTTCTCTGGGGCCAACGTCCTGACTTTC CASGETVFSGANVLTF few TRBJ2-6 NA TRBV27
TGTGCCACCAGCAGAGATCCGGGACAGCCAATGAACACTGAAGCTTTCTTT CATSRDPGQPMNTEAFF NA TRBJ1-1 TRBD1 TRBV15
TGTGCCAGCAGCCCCGGTCGGGGCTCCTACAATGAGCAGTTCTTC CASSPGRGSYNEQFF NA TRBJ2-1 NA TRBV7-7
TGTGCCAGCAGCGTTTTCCCCGAGACAGGGAGCTCCTACAATGAGCAGTTCTTC CASSVFPETGSSYNEQFF NA TRBJ2-1 TRBD1 TRBV9
TGCAGTGCTAGGCCGCCGGGATACAATGAGCAGTTCTTC CSARPPGYNEQFF NA TRBJ2-1 NA TRBV20-1
TGTGCCAGCACGCTGCTAGCAGGGGACACCGGGGAGCTGTTTTTT CASTLLAGDTGELFF NA TRBJ2-2 NA TRBV12-3/TRBV12-4
TGTGCCAGCAGGGCCGAAGGGACAGGAGCCTACACCTTC CASRAEGTGAYTF NA TRBJ1-2 TRBD1 TRBV6-5
TGTGCCAGCAGTGAAGCGCATGAAAAACTGTTTTTT CASSEAHEKLFF NA TRBJ1-4 NA TRBV6-1
TGTGCCAGCAAACAGGGGGCCTCCGGGGAGCTGTTTTTT CASKQGASGELFF NA TRBJ2-2 TRBD1 TRBV9
TGTGCCAGCAGCATACTGAGCGGGAAGGGGGATGAGCAGTTCTTC CASSILSGKGDEQFF NA TRBJ2-1 NA TRBV7-9
TGTGCCAGCAGTTCCCAAGGAGGTGGCTACACCTTC CASSSQGGGYTF few TRBJ1-2 NA TRBV12-3/TRBV12-4
TGTGCCAGCAGCCTCCCTGGGGGGGAGCTGTTTTTT CASSLPGGELFF NA TRBJ2-2 NA TRBV6-2/TRBV6-3
TGCGCCAGCAGCTTCCCAAAACAGGGGGCTAACACTGAAGCTTTCTTT CASSFPKQGANTEAFF NA TRBJ1-1 TRBD1 TRBV5-1
TGTGCCAGCAAACACAGGGCGAACTACACCTTC CASKHRANYTF NA TRBJ1-2 NA TRBV6-6
TGCGCCAGCAGCTTGGCAATCGGAAACAGGGGTTATCAGCCCCAGCATTTT CASSLAIGNRGYQPQHF NA TRBJ1-5 TRBD1 TRBV5-1
TGCGCCAGCAGCACGGGAGGAGTTGCCTACGAGCAGTACTTC CASSTGGVAYEQYF once TRBJ2-7 TRBD2 TRBV5-1
TGTGCCATCAGTGAGGGGGACCTCTATGGCTACACCTTC CAISEGDLYGYTF few TRBJ1-2 NA TRBV10-3
TGCAGTGCTCGGGGGCTAGCGAGTAGTTTCAATGAGCAGTTCTTC CSARGLASSFNEQFF once TRBJ2-1 NA TRBV20-1
TGCAGCGGACAAAGAGGACCCTACAATGAGCAGTTCTTC CSGQRGPYNEQFF few TRBJ2-1 NA TRBV29-1
TGTGCCAGCAGCTTAGCCCGTCGCGGGACCTCCGGGGAGCTGTTTTTT CASSLARRGTSGELFF NA TRBJ2-2 NA TRBV7-6
TGTGCCAGCAGCAACTGGGCGGTGTATAACGAGCAGTACTTC CASSNWAVYNEQYF NA TRBJ2-7 NA TRBV13